This TCR beta chain was captured in a study of blood T cells in healthy people across ages. Drawn from each donor were roughly 9.4 milliliters of peripheral blood. Each sample used at least 6 million PBMCs. Study-level results: Changes seen in expanded clonotypes were possibly confounded by donor CMV status left unknown.

CDR3 size: 16 residues. Germline values: CDR1 SGHTA, CDR2 FQGNSA. V dropped 4 bases and J dropped 7; count of bases not matched to a gene: 13. As for this clonotype: The antigen remains unidentified.

Next came a second PCR, run for about 6 to 12 cycles, which used a sample-barcoded 5' primer along with a J-beta primer mix. Each cDNA was tagged by a template-switch adaptor containing 12 random nucleotides. TCRdb itself ran the 5' RACE reads through MiXCR, one entry per CDR3 protein. Among 1.5 million to 2 million distinct CDR3 sequences, about 30% were seen once, and the ten largest hold approximately 7.7%. The TCR sequence derives from a woman aged 25 to 45 in good health. This chain connects TRBV7-2 to TRBJ2-7, with 10 positions matching TRBD2. What was sequenced was blood. CDR3 sequence: CASSYQSRAGGREQYF. The CDR3 coding sequence is TGTGCCAGCAGCTACCAGAGCAGAGCGGGAGGGAGGGAGCAGTACTTC.